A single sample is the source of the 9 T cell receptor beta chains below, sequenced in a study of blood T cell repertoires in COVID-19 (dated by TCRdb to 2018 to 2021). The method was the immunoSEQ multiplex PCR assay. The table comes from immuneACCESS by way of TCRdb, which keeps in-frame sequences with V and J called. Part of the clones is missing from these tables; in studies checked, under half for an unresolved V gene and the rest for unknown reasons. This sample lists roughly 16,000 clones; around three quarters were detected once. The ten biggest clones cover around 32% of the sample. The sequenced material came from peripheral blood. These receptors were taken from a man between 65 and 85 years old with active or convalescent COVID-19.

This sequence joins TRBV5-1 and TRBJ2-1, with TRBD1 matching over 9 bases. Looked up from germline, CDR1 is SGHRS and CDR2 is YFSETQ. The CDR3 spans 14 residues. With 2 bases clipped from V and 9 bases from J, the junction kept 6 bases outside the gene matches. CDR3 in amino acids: CASSLETGGGEQFF. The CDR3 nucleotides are TGCGCCAGCAGCTTAGAAACAGGGGGCGGTGAGCAGTTCTTC.

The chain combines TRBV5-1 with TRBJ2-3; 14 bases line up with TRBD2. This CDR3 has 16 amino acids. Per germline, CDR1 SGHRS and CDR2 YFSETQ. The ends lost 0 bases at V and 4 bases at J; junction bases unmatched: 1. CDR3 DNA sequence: TGCGCCAGCAGCTTGGGGGGACTAGCGGGAGCAGATACGCAGTATTTT. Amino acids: CASSLGGLAGADTQYF.

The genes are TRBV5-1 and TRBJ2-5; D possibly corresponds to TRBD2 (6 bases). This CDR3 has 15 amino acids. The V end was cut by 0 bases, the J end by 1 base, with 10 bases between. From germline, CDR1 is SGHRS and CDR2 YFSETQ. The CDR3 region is CASSLGGGGQETQYF. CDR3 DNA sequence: TGCGCCAGCAGCTTGGGGGGAGGTGGCCAAGAGACCCAGTACTTC.

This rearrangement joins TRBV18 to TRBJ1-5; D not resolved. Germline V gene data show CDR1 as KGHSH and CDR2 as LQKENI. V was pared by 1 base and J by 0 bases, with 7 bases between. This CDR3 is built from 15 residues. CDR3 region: CASSPRADSNQPQHF. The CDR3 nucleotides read TGTGCCAGCTCACCACGGGCTGATAGCAATCAGCCCCAGCATTTT. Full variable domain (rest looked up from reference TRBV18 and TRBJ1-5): NAGVMQNPRHLVRRRGQEARLRCSPMKGHSHVYWYRQLPEEGLKFMVYLQKENIIDESGMPKERFSAEFPKEGPSILRIQQVVRGDSAAYFCASSPRADSNQPQHFGDGTRLSIL.

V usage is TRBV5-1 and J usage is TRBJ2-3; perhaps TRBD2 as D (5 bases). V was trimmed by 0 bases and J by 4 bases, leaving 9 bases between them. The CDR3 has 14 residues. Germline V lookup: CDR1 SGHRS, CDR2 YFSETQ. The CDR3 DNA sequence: TGCGCCAGCAGCTTGGTGGCGGGTTCAGATACGCAGTATTTT. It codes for CASSLVAGSDTQYF.

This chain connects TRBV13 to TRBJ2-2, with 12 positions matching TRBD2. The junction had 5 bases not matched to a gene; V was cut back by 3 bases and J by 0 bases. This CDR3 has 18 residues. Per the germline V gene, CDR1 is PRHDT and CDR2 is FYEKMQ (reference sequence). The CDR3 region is CASSLGLAGGANTGELFF. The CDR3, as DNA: TGTGCCAGCAGCTTGGGACTAGCGGGTGGAGCGAACACCGGGGAGCTGTTTTTT. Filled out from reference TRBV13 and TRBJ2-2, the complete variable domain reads AAGVIQSPRHLIKEKRETATLKCYPIPRHDTVYWYQQGPGQDPQFLISFYEKMQSDKGSIPDRFSAQQFSDYHSELNMSSLELGDSALYFCASSLGLAGGANTGELFFGEGSRLTVL.

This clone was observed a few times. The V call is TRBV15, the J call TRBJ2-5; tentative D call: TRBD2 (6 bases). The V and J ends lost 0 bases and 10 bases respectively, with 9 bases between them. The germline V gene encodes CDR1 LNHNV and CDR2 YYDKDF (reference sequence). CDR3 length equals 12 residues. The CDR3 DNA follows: TGTGCCACCAGCAGAGATGCGGGAAACCAGTACTTC. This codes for CATSRDAGNQYF.

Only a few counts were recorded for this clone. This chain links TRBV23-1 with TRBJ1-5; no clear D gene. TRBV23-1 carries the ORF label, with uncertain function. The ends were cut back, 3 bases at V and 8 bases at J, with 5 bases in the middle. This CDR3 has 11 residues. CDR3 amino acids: CASSHGEPQHF. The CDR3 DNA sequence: TGCGCCAGCAGTCACGGGGAGCCCCAGCATTTT.

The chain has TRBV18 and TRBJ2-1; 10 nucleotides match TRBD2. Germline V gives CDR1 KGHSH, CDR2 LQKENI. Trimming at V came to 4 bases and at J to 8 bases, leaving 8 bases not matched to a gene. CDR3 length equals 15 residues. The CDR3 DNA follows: TGTGCCAGCTCACTCGGGACTAGCGAACGGTATGAGCAGTTCTTC. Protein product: CASSLGTSERYEQFF.